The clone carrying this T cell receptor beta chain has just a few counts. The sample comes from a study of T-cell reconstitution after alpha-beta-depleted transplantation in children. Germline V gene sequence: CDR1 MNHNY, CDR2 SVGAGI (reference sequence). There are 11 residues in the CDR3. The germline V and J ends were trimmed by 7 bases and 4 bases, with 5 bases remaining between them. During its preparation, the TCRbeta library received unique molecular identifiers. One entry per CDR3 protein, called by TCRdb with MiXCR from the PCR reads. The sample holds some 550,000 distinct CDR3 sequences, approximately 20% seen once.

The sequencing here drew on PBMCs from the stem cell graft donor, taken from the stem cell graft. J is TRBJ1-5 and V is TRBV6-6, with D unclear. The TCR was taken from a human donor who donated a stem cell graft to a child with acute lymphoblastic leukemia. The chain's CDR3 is CASKGNQPQHF. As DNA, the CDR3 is TGTGCCAGCAAAGGGAATCAGCCCCAGCATTTT.